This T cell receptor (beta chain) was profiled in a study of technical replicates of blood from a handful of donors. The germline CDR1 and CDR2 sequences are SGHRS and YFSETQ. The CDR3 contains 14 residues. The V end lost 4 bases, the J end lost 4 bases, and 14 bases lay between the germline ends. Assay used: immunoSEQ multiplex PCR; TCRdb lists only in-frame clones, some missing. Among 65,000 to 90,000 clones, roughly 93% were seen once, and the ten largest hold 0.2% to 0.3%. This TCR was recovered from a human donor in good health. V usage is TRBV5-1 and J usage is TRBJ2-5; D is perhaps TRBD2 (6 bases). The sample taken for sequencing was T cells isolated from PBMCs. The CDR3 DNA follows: TGCGCCAGCAGCCCACGGGACTCGGGAGAGACCCAGTACTTC. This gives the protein CASSPRDSGETQYF.